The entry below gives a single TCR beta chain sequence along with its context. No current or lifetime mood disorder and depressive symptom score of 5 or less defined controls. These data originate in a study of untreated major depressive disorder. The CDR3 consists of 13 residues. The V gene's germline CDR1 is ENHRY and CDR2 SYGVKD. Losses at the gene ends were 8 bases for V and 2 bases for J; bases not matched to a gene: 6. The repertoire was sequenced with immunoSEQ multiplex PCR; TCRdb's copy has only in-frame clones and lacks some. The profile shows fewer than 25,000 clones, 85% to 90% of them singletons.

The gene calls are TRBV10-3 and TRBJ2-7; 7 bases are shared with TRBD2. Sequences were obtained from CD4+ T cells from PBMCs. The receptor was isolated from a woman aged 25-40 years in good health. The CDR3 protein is CAIGGREAYEQYF. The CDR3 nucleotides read TGTGCCATCGGGGGGAGGGAGGCCTACGAGCAGTACTTC.